This TCR beta chain originates from a study of T-cell reconstitution after alpha-beta-depleted transplantation in children. Study-level points and caveats: T-cell counts and diversity were attributed mostly to newly produced T cells one year after transplant. In some patients, recipient T cells and intrathymic progenitors surviving conditioning explained high day-60 diversity. Reportedly, roughly two months post-transplant, alpha-beta T cells arose from several hundred expanded graft clones.

Germline-derived CDR1 and CDR2 are SGHRS and YFSETQ. This CDR3 region has 14 residues. V was clipped by 4 bases and J by 3 bases, with 14 bases between them. This clonotype was counted a few times. Its antigen is unidentified. Library preparation (for TCRbeta) was performed with unique molecular identifiers. In TCRdb, the PCR reads were re-called with MiXCR into one record per CDR3 protein. This sample yields 750,000 to 950,000 distinct CDR3 sequences, of which roughly 15% are seen a single time; just under 5% belongs to the top ten. V is TRBV5-1 and J is TRBJ2-7; D not certain. This specimen consisted of PBMCs, mostly from graft donor cells, obtained 360 days after TCRalphabeta/CD19-depleted stem cell transplant. This TCR came from a male patient younger than 18 who had a stem cell transplant for acute lymphoblastic leukemia, so the T cells may come from the graft donor. CDR3 DNA sequence: TGCGCCAGCAGCACCGGGCCTTCCCTCTACGAGCAGTACTTC. Its protein product is CASSTGPSLYEQYF.